This TCR beta chain was profiled in a study of early T cells in non-severe SARS-CoV-2 infection (dated by TCRdb to the early 2020s). For the study in its entirety: Because TCR sequencing relied on bulk RNA taken from unsorted whole blood, pairing of alpha and beta chains was not possible. The investigation overall reported the following: VDJdb matching was skewed toward anti-spike CD8 responses and likely underestimated virus-specific expansions, missing private and CD4 specificities.

This was a case-control study nested in a cohort of healthcare workers in London, UK, who had nasopharyngeal swab PCR tests and blood samples taken every week. Healthcare workers were recruited between 23 and 31 March 2020, during the week of the UK lockdown, and were followed weekly for up to about 15 weeks. This clonotype appeared many times. Its antigen is currently not known. Base qualities are not recorded, but no much larger clone differs from it by a single base. The CDR3 holds 13 amino acids from the cysteine to the phenylalanine. Only the CDR3 region is kept as DNA, spanning 39 bases read in frame from base 1. CDR1 and CDR2, looked up from the germline V gene, are SQVTM and ANQGSEA. Trimming costs V 7 bases and J 4 bases, and their ends lie 16 bases apart. Library method: 5' RACE. Sequenced using a NextSeq 500. The TCR library protocol attached unique molecular identifiers to individual cDNA molecules to correct for sequencing error and PCR bias. TCR alpha and beta chains were both sequenced, and the abundances of alpha and beta sequences in each sample were closely correlated with each other. Concerning the study's data processing: V gene, J gene and CDR3 annotation of TCR sequences was performed with Decombinator V4. Expanded TCRs were defined as changing significantly between any two time points under a Poisson model with p below 0.0001. TCR abundances were normalised to the total number of TCRs sequenced in each sample and reported as counts per million. MAIT TCRs were defined by TRAV1-2 paired with TRAJ12, TRAJ20 or TRAJ33, and iNKT TCRs by TRAV10 paired with TRAJ18. VDJdb, accessed 1 November 2021, was searched for CMV, EBV and SARS-CoV-2 annotated TCRs, excluding TCRs annotated for multiple antigens. TCRdb reprocessed the public reads (quality trimming at Q25 with fastp, clone calling with MiXCR) and kept in-frame beta chains. Each CDR3 protein gets just one entry, which takes the most common genes and DNA from the rows behind it. These V and J calls rely on TCRdb rather than the paper's analysis. The sample has more than 75,000 distinct CDR3 sequences on record, 14% of them singletons. Clones ranked in the top ten supply around 5.8% of the sample.

This clonotype was sampled from an adult who was a healthcare worker with PCR-confirmed SARS-CoV-2 infection or an uninfected control (not recorded which). Sequenced: whole blood. Rearrangement joined TRBV29-1 to TRBJ2-5; the D gene is possibly TRBD1 or TRBD2, each agreeing over 5 bases. The CDR3 is CSAGWGSGETQYF. At the DNA level, the sequence is TGCAGCGCCGGCTGGGGGTCCGGAGAGACCCAGTACTTC.